The TCR beta chain under discussion was sequenced for a study of blood T cell repertoires in COVID-19. V lost 4 bases, J lost 3 bases, and 12 bases lay in between. In germline, CDR1 is GTSNPN, CDR2 SVGIG (reference sequence). This CDR3 is 14 amino acids long. TCRdb keeps only in-frame clones here, not all; method: immunoSEQ multiplex PCR. In the table there are 150,000 or so clones, about nine tenths of which are singletons. The TCR comes from a human donor in a cohort sampled during active COVID-19. V gene TRBV30 combines with J gene TRBJ1-4; the D gene is possibly TRBD1 (5 bases). Sequencing was done on a sample of peripheral blood. CDR3: CAWKMRGSNEKLFF. CDR3 DNA: TGTGCCTGGAAGATGCGGGGGTCTAATGAAAAACTGTTTTTT. The full variable domain, completed using reference TRBV30 and TRBJ1-4, is SQTIHQWPATLVQPVGSPLSLECTVEGTSNPNLYWYRQAAGRGLQLLFYSVGIGQISSEVPQNLSASRPQDRQFILSSKKLLLSDSGFYLCAWKMRGSNEKLFFGSGTQLSVL.